The rows below give T cell receptor beta chains drawn from one sample of a study of T cell responses to AZD1222 COVID-19 vaccine. Data came from immunoSEQ multiplex PCR; TCRdb stores just in-frame clones and leaves some out. This table holds over 95,000 clones, approximately 87% found once. The sample in question was peripheral blood, obtained on day 0 of AZD1222 vaccination. The receptors come from an adult in good health. Each CDR3 is given without its conserved first and last residue. The D gene is left open where the match is weak. Part of the rows lack a size; the others show once, few, many or a class for expanded clones.

clone_size: NA
d_call: NA
v_call: TRBV29-1
j_call: TRBJ2-1
cdr3_aa: SVAADPRNEQF

clone_size: once
d_call: NA
v_call: TRBV4-2
j_call: TRBJ2-4
cdr3_aa: ASSHPGDKNIQY

clone_size: once
d_call: NA
v_call: TRBV6-1
j_call: TRBJ1-6
cdr3_aa: ASSETSYNSPLH

clone_size: once
d_call: TRBD1
v_call: TRBV28
j_call: TRBJ1-4
cdr3_aa: ASSDRGTNEKLF

clone_size: NA
d_call: NA
v_call: TRBV5-3
j_call: TRBJ2-4
cdr3_aa: ARRFRLLDGKNIQY

clone_size: NA
d_call: NA
v_call: TRBV29-1
j_call: TRBJ1-2
cdr3_aa: SVAGIGYT

clone_size: NA
d_call: TRBD2
v_call: TRBV5-4
j_call: TRBJ2-5
cdr3_aa: ASSLATSGRGETQY

clone_size: NA
d_call: TRBD2
v_call: TRBV13
j_call: TRBJ2-1
cdr3_aa: ASSLAASGRNEQF

clone_size: NA
d_call: NA
v_call: TRBV20-1
j_call: TRBJ2-7
cdr3_aa: SASSYYEQY

clone_size: NA
d_call: NA
v_call: TRBV5-1
j_call: TRBJ2-3
cdr3_aa: ASSIRTDTQY

clone_size: NA
d_call: NA
v_call: TRBV5-4
j_call: TRBJ1-1
cdr3_aa: ASSIPSNTEAF

clone_size: NA
d_call: TRBD2
v_call: TRBV29-1
j_call: TRBJ2-1
cdr3_aa: SVVALGQGGGRATDEQF

clone_size: NA
d_call: NA
v_call: TRBV7-3
j_call: TRBJ2-2
cdr3_aa: ASSFNPNTGELF

clone_size: once
d_call: NA
v_call: TRBV19
j_call: TRBJ1-1
cdr3_aa: ASINHVNTEAF

clone_size: NA
d_call: TRBD1
v_call: TRBV5-1
j_call: TRBJ1-2
cdr3_aa: ASRINPGTGENYGYT

clone_size: NA
d_call: NA
v_call: TRBV2
j_call: TRBJ1-2
cdr3_aa: ASSVVGGADGYT